This T cell receptor beta chain was sequenced during a study of human T cells and chemical hapten exposure (dated by TCRdb to about 2021). A note on the overall study: Libraries were combined into a pool for sequencing, and differences in TCR yield between samples came mainly from small differences in library volumes within the pool. From each blood RNA sample, both TCR alpha and TCR beta chains were sequenced. Peripheral blood TCR repertoire changes were tracked in vivo in alopecia patients during primary and secondary sensitization to the hapten diphenylcyclopropenone (DPC).

Points the paper makes about the study in general: After repeated subsampling, changes were observed in the strength of the expansion versus patch-test correlation and in the threshold at which the correlation became significant. The number of TCRs above 1 in 1000 frequency did not change with DPC sensitization; there was no evidence of global repertoire structure alterations.

Total RNA was isolated from unfractionated whole blood collected in Tempus Blood RNA tubes. A handful of healthy volunteers acted as controls for TCR sequencing and had blood drawn at day 0, 2 weeks and 6 weeks. Reading the germline V gene gives CDR1 SGHRS and CDR2 YFSETQ. The CDR3 spans 15 residues, from the cysteine through the phenylalanine. CDR3 DNA only is kept here, 45 bases in frame from base 1. The junction carries 12 bases between V and J, which are trimmed by 0 bases and 3 bases respectively. To prepare the library, 5' RACE was applied. The sequencer was an Illumina MiSeq. Library preparation attached unique molecular identifiers to individual cDNA molecules for quantitative, reproducible TCR counting. Concerning the study's data processing: Samples had a median of about 96,000 TCRs, with a range from roughly 20,000 to 690,600. V, J and CDR3 annotation of the TCR reads was carried out using the Decombinator software suite. For the PS versus PT1 abundance plots, all samples were subsampled to the same number of TCRs (28,000). TCRs were defined as expanded if absent before sensitization and observed at least eight times at the 2-week time point. Using fastp trimming at Q25 and MiXCR clonotype assembly, TCRdb reanalyzed the public sequencing data and kept in-frame beta chains. Each entry merges the rows of one CDR3 protein and shows their most common DNA and genes. These V and J calls rely on TCRdb rather than the paper's analysis. This sample comprises roughly 82,000 distinct CDR3 sequences, around 15% of them detected only once. Of the sample, 6.8% is held by the ten largest clones.

Points on this clonotype: What this receptor recognizes is not known. Per-base quality was not reported, and no clone a single base away is much larger than it.

The rearranged chain carries TRBV5-1 and TRBJ2-5; perhaps TRBD1 is the D gene, with 6 bases matching. The source is a female donor in good health. The DNA reads TGCGCCAGCAGCTTGGCAGACGGACAGAAAGAGACCCAGTACTTC. It specifies CASSLADGQKETQYF.